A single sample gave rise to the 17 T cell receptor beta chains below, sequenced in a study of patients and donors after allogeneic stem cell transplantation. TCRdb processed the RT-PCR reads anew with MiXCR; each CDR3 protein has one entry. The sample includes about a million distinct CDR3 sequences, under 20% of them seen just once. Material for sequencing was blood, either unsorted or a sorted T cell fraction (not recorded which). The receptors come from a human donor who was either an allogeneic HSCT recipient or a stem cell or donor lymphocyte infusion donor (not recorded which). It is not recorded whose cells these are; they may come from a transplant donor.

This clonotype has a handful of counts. The CDR3 bases are TGCGCCAGCAGCGACGGACTAGCGGGCGGGCGTGAGCAGTACTTC. Its translation is CASSDGLAGGREQYF. The chain uses TRBV10-2 and TRBJ2-7; TRBD2 agrees at 11 bases. The CDR3 is 15 amino acids. Germline V gives CDR1 WSHSY, CDR2 SAAADI. The J segment lost 7 bases and the V segment lost 6 bases, leaving 11 bases of the junction unmatched.

As DNA, the CDR3 is TGTGCCACCAGTGATTTCGGCAGGGAGGATGGCTACACCTTC. Its translation is CATSDFGREDGYTF. The chain combines TRBV24-1 with TRBJ1-2; possibly TRBD1 for D (5 bases). This CDR3 contains 14 residues. V was trimmed by 1 base and J by 6 bases, leaving 11 bases between them. The germline V gene encodes CDR1 KGHDR and CDR2 SFDVKD.

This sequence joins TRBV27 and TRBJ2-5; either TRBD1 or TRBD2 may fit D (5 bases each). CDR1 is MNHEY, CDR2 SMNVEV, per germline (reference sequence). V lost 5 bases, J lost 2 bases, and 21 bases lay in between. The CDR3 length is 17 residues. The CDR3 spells CASSQIPGPRRQETQYF. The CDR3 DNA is TGTGCCAGCAGTCAGATCCCGGGACCCCGAAGGCAAGAGACCCAGTACTTC.

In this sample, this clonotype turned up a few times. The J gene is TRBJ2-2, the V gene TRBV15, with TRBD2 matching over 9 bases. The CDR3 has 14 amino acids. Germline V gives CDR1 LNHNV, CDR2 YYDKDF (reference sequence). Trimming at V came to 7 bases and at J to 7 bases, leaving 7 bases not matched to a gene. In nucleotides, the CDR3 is TGTGCCACCACTAGCGGGGTATTGGGCGGGGAGCTGTTTTTT. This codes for CATTSGVLGGELFF. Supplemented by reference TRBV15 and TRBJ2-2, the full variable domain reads DAMVIQNPRYQVTQFGKPVTLSCSQTLNHNVMYWYQQKSSQAPKLLFHYYDKDFNNEADTPDNFQSRRPNTSFCFLDIRSPGLGDTAMYLCATTSGVLGGELFFGEGSRLTVL.

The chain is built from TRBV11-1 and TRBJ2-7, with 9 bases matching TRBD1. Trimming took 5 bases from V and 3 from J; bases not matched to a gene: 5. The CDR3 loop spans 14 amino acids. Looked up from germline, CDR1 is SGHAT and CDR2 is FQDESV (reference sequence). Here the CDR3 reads CASSPSGQGYEQYF. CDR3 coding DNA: TGTGCCAGCAGCCCATCGGGACAGGGCTACGAGCAGTACTTC.

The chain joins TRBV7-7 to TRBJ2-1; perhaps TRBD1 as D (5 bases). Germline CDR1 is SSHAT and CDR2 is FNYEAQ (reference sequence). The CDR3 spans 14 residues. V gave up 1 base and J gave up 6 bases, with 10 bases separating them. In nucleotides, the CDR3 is TGTGCCAGCAGCTTAGGTACAGGCTCCAATGAGCAGTTCTTC. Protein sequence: CASSLGTGSNEQFF.

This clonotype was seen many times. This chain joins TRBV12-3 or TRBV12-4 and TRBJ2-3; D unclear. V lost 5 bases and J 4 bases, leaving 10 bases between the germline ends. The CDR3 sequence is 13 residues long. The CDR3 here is CASSAIRADTQYF. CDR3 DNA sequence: TGTGCCAGCAGTGCGATCCGGGCAGATACGCAGTATTTT.

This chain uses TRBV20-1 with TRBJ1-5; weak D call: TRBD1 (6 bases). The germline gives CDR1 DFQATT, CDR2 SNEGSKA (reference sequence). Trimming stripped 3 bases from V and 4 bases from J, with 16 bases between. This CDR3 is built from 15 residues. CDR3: CSASEAGARNQPQHF. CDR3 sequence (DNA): TGCAGTGCTAGCGAGGCAGGGGCTAGGAATCAGCCCCAGCATTTT.

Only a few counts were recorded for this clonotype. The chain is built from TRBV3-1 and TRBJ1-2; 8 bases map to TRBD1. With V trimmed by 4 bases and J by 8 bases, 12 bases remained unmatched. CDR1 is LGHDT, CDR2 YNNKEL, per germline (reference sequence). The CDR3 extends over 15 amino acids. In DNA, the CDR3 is TGTGCCAGCAGCCGATATCAGCGGACAGGGTTCGGCTACACCTTC. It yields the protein CASSRYQRTGFGYTF. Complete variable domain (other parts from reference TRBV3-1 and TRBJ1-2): DTAVSQTPKYLVTQMGNDKSIKCEQNLGHDTMYWYKQDSKKFLKIMFSYNNKELIINETVPNRFSPKSPDKAHLNLHINSLELGDSAVYFCASSRYQRTGFGYTFGSGTRLTVV.

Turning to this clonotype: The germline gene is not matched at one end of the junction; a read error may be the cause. The CDR3 reads CTSSQRQDANEKLFF. CDR3 DNA sequence: TGTACCAGCAGCCAACGACAGGATGCTAATGAAAAACTGTTTTTT. The chain joins TRBV27 to TRBJ1-4, with D perhaps TRBD1 (6 bases). CDR1 is MNHEY and CDR2 is SMNVEV in the germline V gene (reference sequence). The CDR3 runs 15 residues.

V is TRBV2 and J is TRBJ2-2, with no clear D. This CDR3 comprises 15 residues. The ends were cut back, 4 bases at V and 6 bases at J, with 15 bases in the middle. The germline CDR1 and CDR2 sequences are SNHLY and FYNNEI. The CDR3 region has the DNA TGTGCCAGCAGTGTGGGCCCCCGTGAGGCCGGGGAGCTGTTTTTT. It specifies CASSVGPREAGELFF.

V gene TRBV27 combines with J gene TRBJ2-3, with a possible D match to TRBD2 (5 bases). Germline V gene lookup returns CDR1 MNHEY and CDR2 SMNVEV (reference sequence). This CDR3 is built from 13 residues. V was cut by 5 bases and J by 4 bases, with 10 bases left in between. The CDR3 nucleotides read TGTGCCAGCAGTCTGGGAGTTTCAGATACGCAGTATTTT. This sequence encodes CASSLGVSDTQYF.

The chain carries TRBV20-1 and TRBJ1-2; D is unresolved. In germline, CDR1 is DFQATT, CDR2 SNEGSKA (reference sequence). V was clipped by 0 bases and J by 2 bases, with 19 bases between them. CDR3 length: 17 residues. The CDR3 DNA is TGCAGTGCTAGAGATCGCCTCCTAGTCACGGCAAACTATGGCTACACCTTC. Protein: CSARDRLLVTANYGYTF.

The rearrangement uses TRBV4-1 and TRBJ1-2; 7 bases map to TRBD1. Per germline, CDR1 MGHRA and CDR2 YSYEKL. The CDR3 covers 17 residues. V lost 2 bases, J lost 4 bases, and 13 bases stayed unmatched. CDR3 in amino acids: CASSQPSGGGAGYGYTF. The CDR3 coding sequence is TGCGCCAGCAGCCAACCCTCGGGAGGGGGCGCGGGCTATGGCTACACCTTC.

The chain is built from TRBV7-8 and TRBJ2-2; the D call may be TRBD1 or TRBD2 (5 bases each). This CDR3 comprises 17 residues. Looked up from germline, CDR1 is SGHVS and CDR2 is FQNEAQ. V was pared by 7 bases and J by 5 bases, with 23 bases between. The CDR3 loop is CASIITGGGVWTGELFF. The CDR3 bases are TGTGCCAGCATCATCACCGGTGGGGGAGTGTGGACCGGGGAGCTGTTTTTT. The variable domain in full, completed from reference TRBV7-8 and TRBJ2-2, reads GAGVSQSPRYKVAKRGQDVALRCDPISGHVSLFWYQQALGQGPEFLTYFQNEAQLDKSGLPSDRFFAERPEGSVSTLKIQRTQQEDSAVYLCASIITGGGVWTGELFFGEGSRLTVL.

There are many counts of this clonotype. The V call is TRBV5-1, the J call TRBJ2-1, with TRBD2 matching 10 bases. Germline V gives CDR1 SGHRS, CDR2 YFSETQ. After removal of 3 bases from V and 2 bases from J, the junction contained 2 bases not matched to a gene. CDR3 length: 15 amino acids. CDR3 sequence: CASSWTSGTYNEQFF. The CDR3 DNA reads TGCGCCAGCAGCTGGACTAGCGGAACCTACAATGAGCAGTTCTTC.

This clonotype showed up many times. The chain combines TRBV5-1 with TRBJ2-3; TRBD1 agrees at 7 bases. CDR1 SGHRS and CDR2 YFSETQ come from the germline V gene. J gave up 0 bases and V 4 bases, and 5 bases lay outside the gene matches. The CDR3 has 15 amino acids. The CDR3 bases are TGCGCCAGCAGCACCGGGACAGCAAGCACAGATACGCAGTATTTT. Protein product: CASSTGTASTDTQYF.